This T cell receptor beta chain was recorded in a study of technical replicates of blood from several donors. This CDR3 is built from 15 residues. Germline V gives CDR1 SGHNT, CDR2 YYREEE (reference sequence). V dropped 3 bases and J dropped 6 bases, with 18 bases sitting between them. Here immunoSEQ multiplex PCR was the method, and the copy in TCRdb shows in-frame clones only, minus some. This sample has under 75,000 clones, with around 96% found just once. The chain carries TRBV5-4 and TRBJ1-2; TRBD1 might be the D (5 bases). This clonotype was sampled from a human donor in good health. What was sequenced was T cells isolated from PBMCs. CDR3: CASSSGGEPGNGYTF. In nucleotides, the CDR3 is TGTGCCAGCAGCTCCGGGGGGGAGCCAGGGAATGGCTACACCTTC. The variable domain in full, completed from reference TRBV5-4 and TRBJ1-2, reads ETGVTQSPTHLIKTRGQQVTLRCSSQSGHNTVSWYQQALGQGPQFIFQYYREEENGRGNFPPRFSGLQFPNYSSELNVNALELDDSALYLCASSSGGEPGNGYTFGSGTRLTVV.